Below, one T cell receptor beta chain is given with its context. The data originate from a study of T-cell reconstitution after alpha-beta-depleted transplantation in children. The CDR3 contains 17 residues. TCRbeta library construction was performed incorporating unique molecular identifiers. TCRdb reprocessed the PCR reads via MiXCR and lists one record per CDR3 protein. The sample includes around 600,000 distinct CDR3 sequences, about 10% of them seen just once. The sequencing here drew on PBMCs from the stem cell graft donor, taken from the stem cell graft. The clonotype originates from a human donor who donated a stem cell graft to a child with acute myeloid leukemia. The rearrangement joins TRBV21-1 to TRBJ2-1; TRBD1 was called by the table and not checked on the DNA. TRBV21-1 is designated a pseudogene. The CDR3 protein is CASILAGREREENEQFF. CDR3 DNA sequence: TGTGCCAGCATCCTAGCTGGGCGGGAGAGGGAGGAAAATGAGCAGTTCTTC.